This TCR beta chain was captured by sequencing in a study of control samples from healthy donors and cancer patients. The ends were cut back, 0 bases at V and 7 bases at J, with 7 bases in the middle. The CDR3 has 13 amino acids. Germline V gene data show CDR1 as SEHNR and CDR2 as FQNEAQ (reference sequence). Method: immunoSEQ multiplex PCR; TCRdb's copy keeps in-frame clones and lacks some. The sample lists about 110,000 clones, approximately 88% seen once, with 3.7% in the top ten. V usage is TRBV7-9 and J usage is TRBJ2-1, with D possibly TRBD1 on 5 matching bases. This sequence was found in a woman between 55 and 75 years old with lung cancer. Source material: PBMCs. The CDR3 DNA sequence: TGTGCCAGCAGCTTAGCGGGGCATAATGAGCAGTTCTTC. This gives the protein CASSLAGHNEQFF.